This is a list of T cell receptor beta chains from one sample in a study of T cells after yellow fever vaccination. TCRdb analysed the 5' RACE reads with MiXCR anew, one entry per CDR3 protein. The table includes just over 250,000 distinct CDR3 sequences, about 5.2% detected once. The sample here was CD4+ T cells sorted from PBMCs, taken on the day of the yellow fever booster vaccination. The receptors were sampled from a man aged 18 to 29 who received the YFV17D yellow fever vaccine. CDR3s include the opening cysteine and the closing phenylalanine or tryptophan. The D gene is left open where the match is weak. The size of a clone is reported for some rows only, either as once, few or many, or as a class for expanded clones.

size: .; J: TRBJ2-5; V: TRBV6-5; D: .; DNA: TGTGCCAGCAGTTCCGCGCAGGGTCCGGAGACCCAGTACTTC; CDR3: CASSSAQGPETQYF
size: few; J: TRBJ2-1; V: TRBV5-1; D: TRBD2; DNA: TGCGCCAGCAGCCCACCCTGGGGAGCGGGGGGAGAGCAGTTCTTC; CDR3: CASSPPWGAGGEQFF
size: many; J: TRBJ2-4; V: TRBV4-3; D: TRBD2; DNA: TGCGCCAGCAGCCAAGATCTTTTGGGTAGCGGGGCCCTAAACATTCAGTACTTC; CDR3: CASSQDLLGSGALNIQYF
size: few; J: TRBJ2-3; V: TRBV6-2/TRBV6-3; D: TRBD1; DNA: TGTGCCAGCAGGCGACCTGCAGGGACAGCCACAGATACGCAGTATTTT; CDR3: CASRRPAGTATDTQYF
size: .; J: TRBJ2-1; V: TRBV3-1; D: .; DNA: TGTGCCAGCAGCCAAGATCTAATGCGAGAGCAGTTCTTC; CDR3: CASSQDLMREQFF
size: many; J: TRBJ2-2; V: TRBV28; D: TRBD1; DNA: TGTGCCAGCAGGCCCGGGACAGTAACCACCGGGGAGCTGTTTTTT; CDR3: CASRPGTVTTGELFF
size: many; J: TRBJ2-3; V: TRBV7-6; D: TRBD1; DNA: TGTGCCAGCAGCTTATGGACAGGTAGCACAGATACGCAGTATTTT; CDR3: CASSLWTGSTDTQYF
size: .; J: TRBJ2-1; V: TRBV7-3; D: .; DNA: TGTGCCAGCAGCTTGCTCGGGTCGGGGGGCGGTAATGAGCAGTTCTTC; CDR3: CASSLLGSGGGNEQFF
size: few; J: TRBJ1-1; V: TRBV29-1; D: .; DNA: TGCAGCGTTAGACACTATCGAGACTTCAACACTGAAGCTTTCTTT; CDR3: CSVRHYRDFNTEAFF
size: many; J: TRBJ2-1; V: TRBV4-3; D: .; DNA: TGCGCCAGCAGCCAAGAGGTCGGTAATCGGCAGTTCTTC; CDR3: CASSQEVGNRQFF
size: few; J: TRBJ2-1; V: TRBV5-1; D: .; DNA: TGCGCCAGCAGCTTGGTGCAGGTCACGAGCTCCTACAATGAGCAGTTCTTC; CDR3: CASSLVQVTSSYNEQFF
size: few; J: TRBJ1-4; V: TRBV18; D: .; DNA: TGTGCCAGCTCACCTTCGGGAAGTAATGAAAAACTGTTTTTT; CDR3: CASSPSGSNEKLFF
size: .; J: TRBJ1-2; V: TRBV7-8; D: .; DNA: TGTGCCAGCAGCTTGGGTCTTCGTCGGAGGGGCTACACCTTC; CDR3: CASSLGLRRRGYTF
size: many; J: TRBJ2-3; V: TRBV7-8; D: TRBD1; DNA: TGTGCCAGCAGCTTAGAGACAGGGATGAAGTTCACAGATACGCAGTATTTT; CDR3: CASSLETGMKFTDTQYF
size: many; J: TRBJ2-5; V: TRBV11-2; D: TRBD2; DNA: TGTGCCAGCAGCTTAGGGCGGGGGGGGCAAGAGACCCAGTACTTC; CDR3: CASSLGRGGQETQYF
size: few; J: TRBJ1-6; V: TRBV6-5; D: .; DNA: TGTGCCAGCAGTTACTCCCCGCGATGGGAGGGAATTGTCCACTTT; CDR3: CASSYSPRWEGIVHF
size: once; J: TRBJ1-4; V: TRBV4-1; D: TRBD1; DNA: TGCGCCAGCAGCGTGACAGGGCGGGAAAAACTGTTTTTT; CDR3: CASSVTGREKLFF